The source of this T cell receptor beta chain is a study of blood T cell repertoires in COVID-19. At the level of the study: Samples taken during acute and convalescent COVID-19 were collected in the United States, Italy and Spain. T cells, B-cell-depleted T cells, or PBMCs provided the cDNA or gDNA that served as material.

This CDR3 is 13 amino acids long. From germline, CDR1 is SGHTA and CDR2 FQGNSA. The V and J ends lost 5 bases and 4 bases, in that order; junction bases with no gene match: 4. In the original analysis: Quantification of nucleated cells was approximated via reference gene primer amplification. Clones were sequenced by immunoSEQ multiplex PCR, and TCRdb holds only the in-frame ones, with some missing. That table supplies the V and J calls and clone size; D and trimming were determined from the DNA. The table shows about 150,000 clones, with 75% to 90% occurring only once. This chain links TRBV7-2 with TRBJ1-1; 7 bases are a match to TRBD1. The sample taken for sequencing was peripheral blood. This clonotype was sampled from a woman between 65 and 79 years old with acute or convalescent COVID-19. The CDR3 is CASSPGTVTEAFF. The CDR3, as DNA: TGTGCCAGCAGCCCCGGGACAGTCACTGAAGCTTTCTTT.